This is a list of T cell receptor beta chains from one sample in a study of early T cells in non-severe SARS-CoV-2 infection. Each CDR3 protein is one row after TCRdb ran MiXCR on the 5' RACE reads. The data contain about 44,000 distinct CDR3 sequences, roughly 6.6% of them singletons. The sample here was whole blood, taken at baseline. These receptors all stem from an adult who was a healthcare worker with PCR-confirmed SARS-CoV-2 infection or an uninfected control (not recorded which). CDR3s include the opening cysteine and the closing phenylalanine or tryptophan. A D gene is named only where the DNA matches it firmly. The listing skips clone size in some rows; elsewhere it reads once, few, many or a size class.

>TRBJ2-5|TRBV4-3|-|-
TGCGCCAGCAGCCGAGATTGGGGGGCAGGGAATGGCGCGGGAGAGACCCAGTACTTC
CASSRDWGAGNGAGETQYF
>TRBJ2-7|TRBV28|-|many
TGTGCCAGCAGTTTCAATCCCAGCGAGCAGTACTTC
CASSFNPSEQYF
>TRBJ2-1|TRBV6-6|-|-
TGTGCCAGCAGCTTGAGGGAGATAGATGAGCAGTTCTTC
CASSLREIDEQFF
>TRBJ2-1|TRBV24-1|-|many
TGTGCCACCGCACAGGGAATCTACAATGAGCAGTTCTTC
CATAQGIYNEQFF
>TRBJ2-1|TRBV6-6|TRBD2|many
TGTGCCAGCAGTTACTCTCCCCTAGCGGGGCTCTACAATGAGCAGTTCTTC
CASSYSPLAGLYNEQFF
>TRBJ2-7|TRBV7-2|TRBD2|many
TGTGCCAGCAGCCCGGGACTAGCGGGCCTGCAGTACTTC
CASSPGLAGLQYF
>TRBJ2-3|TRBV7-2|-|many
TGTGCCAGCAGCTTAGGGGGAGCGGCAGATACGCAGTATTTT
CASSLGGAADTQYF
>TRBJ2-1|TRBV12-3/TRBV12-4|TRBD1|many
TGTGCCAGCAGTTTATCCAGGCGAGGTCTTACAGGGGGTCCTGCGCGCAATGAGCAGTTCTTC
CASSLSRRGLTGGPARNEQFF
>TRBJ1-2|TRBV4-3|-|many
TGCGCCAGCAGCCAAGAAGGAGGGGCCTGGGGCGGCTACACCTTC
CASSQEGGAWGGYTF
>TRBJ2-7|TRBV14|-|few
TGTGCCAGCAGCCAAGCGAACGAGCAGTACTTC
CASSQANEQYF
>TRBJ2-1|TRBV11-2|TRBD1|many
TGTGCCAGCAGCCGGGGACAGGGGAGCACCTACAATGAGCAGTTCTTC
CASSRGQGSTYNEQFF
>TRBJ1-6|TRBV7-9|-|many
TGTGCCAGCAGCTTAGATAGTACTTCACCCCTCCACTTT
CASSLDSTSPLHF
>TRBJ2-7|TRBV7-9|-|many
TGTGCCAGCAGCCACGGTGAGGGGAGGCAGTACTTC
CASSHGEGRQYF
>TRBJ2-2|TRBV7-8|-|many
TGTGCCAGCAGGATGACCGGGGAGCTGTTTTTT
CASRMTGELFF
>TRBJ2-1|TRBV20-1|-|many
TGCAGTGCTAGTTTCCTAGTCAACGATGAGCAGTTCTTC
CSASFLVNDEQFF
>TRBJ1-2|TRBV4-3|-|-
TGCGCCAGCAGCCAAGTGGCGGAGCATGGCTACACCTTC
CASSQVAEHGYTF
>TRBJ2-6|TRBV6-4|-|few
TGTGCCAGCAGTGAAGAGAGCTCTGGGGCCAACGTCCTGACTTTC
CASSEESSGANVLTF
>TRBJ1-1|TRBV6-2/TRBV6-3|-|many
TGTGCCAGCAGTTACTGGACGGCGGACACTGAAGCTTTCTTT
CASSYWTADTEAFF
>TRBJ1-2|TRBV2|-|many
TGTGCCAGCAGTGGAGAGGGCAGGCGGAGCTATGGCTACACCTTC
CASSGEGRRSYGYTF
>TRBJ2-5|TRBV7-3|TRBD2|many
TGTGCCAGCAGCTTAGGTACAGCGGGAGTACGTGAGACCCAGTACTTC
CASSLGTAGVRETQYF
>TRBJ2-3|TRBV7-9|TRBD2|many
TGTGCCAGCAGCCCTAGCGGGGTCACAGATACGCAGTATTTT
CASSPSGVTDTQYF
>TRBJ2-5|TRBV2|-|many
TGTGCCAGCAGTGTTAACCAAGAGACCCAGTACTTC
CASSVNQETQYF
>TRBJ2-2|TRBV24-1|-|-
TGTGCCACCAGTGACCCTGGAACCGGGGAGCTGTTTTTT
CATSDPGTGELFF
>TRBJ2-7|TRBV7-9|-|many
TGTGCCAGCAGTTTCAACTACGAGCAGTACTTC
CASSFNYEQYF
>TRBJ2-3|TRBV29-1|TRBD2|-
TGCAGCGTTCTAGCGGGTCTAGGGGAAGATACGCAGTATTTT
CSVLAGLGEDTQYF
>TRBJ2-5|TRBV18|-|many
TGTGCCAGCTCACCACCGGACAGCTACCAAGAGACCCAGTACTTC
CASSPPDSYQETQYF
>TRBJ1-1|TRBV10-3|-|few
TGTGCCATCAGGGCAGAAGGGACAAGACACACTGAAGCTTTCTTT
CAIRAEGTRHTEAFF
>TRBJ1-6|TRBV6-5|TRBD1|many
TGTGCCAGCAGTGTAAAACAGGGGCGGTCCTATAATTCACCCCTCCACTTT
CASSVKQGRSYNSPLHF
>TRBJ2-2|TRBV4-3|-|many
TGCGCCAGCAGCCAAGAAGCAGTCTTGAACACCGGGGAGCTGTTTTTT
CASSQEAVLNTGELFF
>TRBJ2-3|TRBV7-9|TRBD1|few
TGTGCCAGCAGCTTTGGACAGGGGAGCACAGATACGCAGTATTTT
CASSFGQGSTDTQYF
>TRBJ2-1|TRBV9|TRBD1|-
TGTGCCAGCAGCCCCCCCGGGACAGGGGACAATGAGCAGTTCTTC
CASSPPGTGDNEQFF
>TRBJ2-1|TRBV11-2|TRBD2|-
TGTGCCAGCAGCTTGGCGGGAGGGCCCGCAGAGCAGTTCTTC
CASSLAGGPAEQFF
>TRBJ1-3|TRBV4-2|-|many
TGTGCCAGCAGCCAAGATCTGGGCTCTAGAGGAAACACCATATATTTT
CASSQDLGSRGNTIYF
>TRBJ2-5|TRBV27|-|few
TGTGCCAGCAGTTCAGGGAACCAAGAGACCCAGTACTTC
CASSSGNQETQYF
>TRBJ1-1|TRBV6-6|-|many
TGTGCCAGCAGAGCCCGACAGCGAGCTTTCTTT
CASRARQRAFF
>TRBJ2-2|TRBV6-4|-|-
TGTGCCAGCAACGAACATAACACCGGGGAGCTGTTTTTT
CASNEHNTGELFF
>TRBJ2-1|TRBV5-1|TRBD2|few
TGCGCCAGCAGCCCCGGGGGGGGGCAGGTCACGGAGTTCTTC
CASSPGGGQVTEFF
>TRBJ2-7|TRBV9|-|many
TGTGCCAGCAGCGTAAGGGCTAGCGCCGACGAGCAGTACTTC
CASSVRASADEQYF
>TRBJ2-7|TRBV7-9|-|-
TGTGCCAGCAGCCCTTCTTGGGAGCAGTACTTC
CASSPSWEQYF
>TRBJ2-1|TRBV12-3/TRBV12-4|-|many
TGTGCCACATCGGTCGGCGTATTCAATGAGCAGTTCTTC
CATSVGVFNEQFF
>TRBJ2-5|TRBV12-3/TRBV12-4|TRBD2|many
TGTGCCAGCAGGCCGCCCACTAGCGGGCCAGAAGAGACCCAGTACTTC
CASRPPTSGPEETQYF
>TRBJ1-4|TRBV5-4|-|-
TGTGCCAGCAGCTACGCCGGGGGGGATAATGAAAAACTGTTTTTT
CASSYAGGDNEKLFF
>TRBJ2-6|TRBV6-2/TRBV6-3|-|many
TGTGCCAGCAGTTCGACAGGTACAGTTCCTGGGGCCAACGTCCTGACTTTC
CASSSTGTVPGANVLTF
>TRBJ2-1|TRBV4-1|-|many
TGCGCCAGCAGCCTAAAGATCCTAGTCTTGGGCAATGAGCAGTTCTTC
CASSLKILVLGNEQFF
>TRBJ1-2|TRBV4-1|-|-
TGCGCCAGCAGCCGGTTAGGGAGGGATAAGGATGGCTACACCTTC
CASSRLGRDKDGYTF
>TRBJ2-5|TRBV7-9|TRBD1|many
TGTGCCAGCAGCTTGCCGGGACAGGCCGAGACCCAGTACTTC
CASSLPGQAETQYF